This T cell receptor beta chain comes out of a study of blood T cell repertoires in COVID-19. Germline V lookup: CDR1 SGHRS, CDR2 YFSETQ. The CDR3 consists of 14 residues. Authors' analysis steps: For nucleated cells, counts were estimated from reference gene primer amplification. Clones were sequenced by immunoSEQ multiplex PCR, and TCRdb holds only the in-frame ones, with some missing. D and trimming come from the DNA, and the V and J calls and clone size come from that table. Of more than 300,000 clones listed, more than 85% are singletons. Comments on this clone: Relative to the germline gene, one junction end is altered; a read error may explain this.

This chain joins TRBV5-1 and TRBJ1-6; 7 bases agree with TRBD1. The source material was PBMCs or T cells enriched from blood (not recorded which). The clonotype originates from a woman aged 25 to 39 who had recovered from COVID-19. CDR3 region: CASSAGQGDSPLHF. The CDR3 coding sequence is TGCGCCAGCAGCGCAGGGCAGGGGGATTCGCCCCTCCACTTT.